This TCR beta chain was recovered during a study of graft-versus-host responses after intestinal transplantation. A note on this clone: The antigen remains unidentified.

Germline V gene data show CDR1 as MNHNS and CDR2 as SASEGT. The CDR3 totals 16 residues. J lost 5 bases, V lost 6 bases, and 12 bases had no gene match. Study-wide findings and caveats: In recipient marrow, GvH clones were found, and some appeared first in ileum or blood.

The method was immunoSEQ multiplex PCR; TCRdb's version includes in-frame clones alone and lacks a portion of them. The profile shows more than 45,000 clones, under 95% of them singletons. The V gene is TRBV6-1, the J gene TRBJ2-5; 10 bases line up with TRBD2. Sequenced material: PBMCs, taken 118 to 130 days after intestinal transplantation. The clonotype comes from a human patient who received an intestinal transplant, so some T cells may come from the graft donor. The CDR3 DNA reads TGTGCCAGCAGGGAACCCCTAGCGGGGGAGGTGGAGACCCAGTACTTC. Its protein product is CASREPLAGEVETQYF.